The rows below give T cell receptor beta chains drawn from one sample of a study of response to subunit inactivated influenza vaccine. MiXCR, applied by TCRdb to the RT-PCR reads, yields one record per CDR3 protein. The profile shows roughly 460,000 distinct CDR3 sequences, roughly 9.7% of them singletons. The sample here was PBMCs from blood, taken around seven weeks after vaccination. These receptors were obtained from a man in his fifties who received an inactivated influenza vaccine. The CDR3 runs from the conserved cysteine through the conserved F or W. A D gene is named only where the DNA matches it firmly. Where a row states a size, it is once, few, many or the class of an expanded clone; other rows omit it.

TGTGCCAGCAGCCCGGGACTGAACACTGAAGCTTTCTTT CASSPGLNTEAFF TRBJ1-1 NA TRBV25-1 many
TGTGCCAGCAGTTTAATCAGAAACACCGGGGAGCTGTTTTTT CASSLIRNTGELFF TRBJ2-2 NA TRBV27 many
TGTGCCAGCAGCTGGATGAACACAGATACGCAGTATTTT CASSWMNTDTQYF TRBJ2-3 NA TRBV11-2 few
TGCAGTGCTAGAGATTCAAGGGATGTTTATAACACAGATACGCAGTATTTT CSARDSRDVYNTDTQYF TRBJ2-3 NA TRBV20-1 many
TGTGCCAGCAGCCCTACATGGACTAGCGGCACAGATACGCAGTATTTT CASSPTWTSGTDTQYF TRBJ2-3 TRBD2 TRBV9 few
TGTGCCAGCAGCCCCCAGAGCGGGGGGCTCACAGATACGCAGTATTTT CASSPQSGGLTDTQYF TRBJ2-3 TRBD2 TRBV7-2 few
TGCAGCGTTCTAGCGGTTATGAGTACAGATACGCAGTATTTT CSVLAVMSTDTQYF TRBJ2-3 TRBD2 TRBV29-1 NA
TGTGCCACCAGTGATTTGAGGGTCGGCGGGAGTGGAGATACGCAGTATTTT CATSDLRVGGSGDTQYF TRBJ2-3 TRBD2 TRBV24-1 many
TGTGCCAGCAGACAGGGACATACTTTCTACACCTTC CASRQGHTFYTF TRBJ1-2 NA TRBV6-5 few
TGTGCCAGCAGCCAAGGGTTCGGGACCTATGGCTACACCTTC CASSQGFGTYGYTF TRBJ1-2 NA TRBV14 NA
TGTGCCAGCAGCCAATCGCGGCAAGAGACCCAGTACTTC CASSQSRQETQYF TRBJ2-5 NA TRBV16 NA
TGTGCCAGCTCACCACCGACTAGCGGACACACCGGGGAGCTGTTTTTT CASSPPTSGHTGELFF TRBJ2-2 TRBD2 TRBV18 NA
TGTGCCACCGGAAGAAAGCCCCAGCATTTT CATGRKPQHF TRBJ1-5 NA TRBV24-1 many
TGTGCCAGCAGTTACCTTCGGGGGAGACAAGGGAGGGACGAGCAGTACTTC CASSYLRGRQGRDEQYF TRBJ2-7 TRBD2 TRBV6-2/TRBV6-3 NA
TGTGCCACCGAAGGGGGCGTCGGGGCCAACGTCCTGACTTTC CATEGGVGANVLTF TRBJ2-6 TRBD1 TRBV9 few
TGTGCCAGCGGCATACTAGCGGGGGGATTTGCAGATACGCAGTATTTT CASGILAGGFADTQYF TRBJ2-3 TRBD2 TRBV6-1 few
TGTGCCAGCAGCTCCGGACAGGGGGCGAAGAATGAGCAGTTCTTC CASSSGQGAKNEQFF TRBJ2-1 TRBD1 TRBV7-2 many
TGCAGTGCCTCCGGGACTAGCGGACCGAATGAGCAGTTCTTC CSASGTSGPNEQFF TRBJ2-1 TRBD2 TRBV20-1 few
TGTGCCAGCAGTTCCGAGGTGAACTATGGCTACACCTTC CASSSEVNYGYTF TRBJ1-2 NA TRBV12-3/TRBV12-4 many
TGTGCCAGCAGCCCGGGATGGGCTACTGGAAACACCATATATTTT CASSPGWATGNTIYF TRBJ1-3 NA TRBV11-2 few